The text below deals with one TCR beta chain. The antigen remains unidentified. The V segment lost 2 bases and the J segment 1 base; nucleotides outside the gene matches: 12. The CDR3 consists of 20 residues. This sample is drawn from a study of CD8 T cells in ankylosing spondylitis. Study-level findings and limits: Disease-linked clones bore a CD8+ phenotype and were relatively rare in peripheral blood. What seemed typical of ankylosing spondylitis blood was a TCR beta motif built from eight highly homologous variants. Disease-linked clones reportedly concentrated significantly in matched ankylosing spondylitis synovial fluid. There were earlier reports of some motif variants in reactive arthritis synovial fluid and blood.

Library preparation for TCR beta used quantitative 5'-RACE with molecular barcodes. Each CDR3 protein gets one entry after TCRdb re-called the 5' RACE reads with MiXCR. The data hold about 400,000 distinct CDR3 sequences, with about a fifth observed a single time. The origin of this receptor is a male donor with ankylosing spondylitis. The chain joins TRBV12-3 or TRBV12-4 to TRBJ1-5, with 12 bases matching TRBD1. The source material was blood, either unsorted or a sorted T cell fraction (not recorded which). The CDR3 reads CASSLLTGTGGGLSNQPQHF. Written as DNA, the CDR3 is TGTGCCAGCAGTTTACTCACCGGGACAGGGGGCGGCCTCAGCAATCAGCCCCAGCATTTT.